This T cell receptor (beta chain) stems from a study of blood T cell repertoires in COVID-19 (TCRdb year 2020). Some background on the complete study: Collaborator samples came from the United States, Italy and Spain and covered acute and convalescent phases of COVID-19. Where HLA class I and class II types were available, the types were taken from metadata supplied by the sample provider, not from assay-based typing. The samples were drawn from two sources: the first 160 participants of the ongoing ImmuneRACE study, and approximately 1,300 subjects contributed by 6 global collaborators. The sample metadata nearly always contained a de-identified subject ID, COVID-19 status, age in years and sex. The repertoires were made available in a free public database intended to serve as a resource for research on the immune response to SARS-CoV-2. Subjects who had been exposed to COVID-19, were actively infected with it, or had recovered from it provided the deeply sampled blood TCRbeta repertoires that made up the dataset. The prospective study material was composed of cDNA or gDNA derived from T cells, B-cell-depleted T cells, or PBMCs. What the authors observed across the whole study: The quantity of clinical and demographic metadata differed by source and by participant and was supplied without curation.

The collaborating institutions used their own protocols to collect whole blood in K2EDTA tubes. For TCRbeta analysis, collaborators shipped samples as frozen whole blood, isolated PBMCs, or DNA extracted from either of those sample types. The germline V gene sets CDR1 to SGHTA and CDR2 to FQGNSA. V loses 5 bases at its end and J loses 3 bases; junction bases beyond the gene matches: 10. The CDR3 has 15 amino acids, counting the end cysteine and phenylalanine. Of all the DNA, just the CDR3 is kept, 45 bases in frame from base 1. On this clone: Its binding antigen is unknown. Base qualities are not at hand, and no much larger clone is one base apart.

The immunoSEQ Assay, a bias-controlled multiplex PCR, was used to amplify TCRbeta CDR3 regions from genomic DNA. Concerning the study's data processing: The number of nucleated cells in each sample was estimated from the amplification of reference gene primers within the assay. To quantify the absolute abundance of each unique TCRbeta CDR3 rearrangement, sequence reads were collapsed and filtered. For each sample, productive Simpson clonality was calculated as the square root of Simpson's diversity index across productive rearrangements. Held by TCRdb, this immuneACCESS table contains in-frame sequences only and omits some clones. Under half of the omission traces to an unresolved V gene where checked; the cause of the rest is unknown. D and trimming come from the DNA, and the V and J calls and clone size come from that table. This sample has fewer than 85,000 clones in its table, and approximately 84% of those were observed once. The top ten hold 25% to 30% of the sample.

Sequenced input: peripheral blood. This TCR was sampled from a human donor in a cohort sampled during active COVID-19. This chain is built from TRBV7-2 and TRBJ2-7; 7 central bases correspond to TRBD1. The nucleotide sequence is TGTGCCAGCAGCCAAAGTAGGACAGGCATCTACGAGCAGTACTTC. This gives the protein CASSQSRTGIYEQYF.